These 18 T cell receptor beta chains were sequenced from one sample in a study of blood T cell repertoires in COVID-19. The data were produced by immunoSEQ multiplex PCR, yet TCRdb's version contains in-frame clones alone and is incomplete. The data show hundreds of thousands of clones, roughly 80% seen once. The sequencing input was peripheral blood. The receptor source for this set is a woman over 75 with acute or convalescent COVID-19.

CDR3 sequence (DNA): TGTGCCATCAGTGAGGGCGGGACAGAGTCAGCACCCCTCCACTTT. Its protein is CAISEGGTESAPLHF. This chain links TRBV10-3 with TRBJ1-6; 7 nucleotides line up with TRBD1. From germline, CDR1 is ENHRY and CDR2 SYGVKD. The CDR3 is 15 amino acids. V trimming: 2 bases; J trimming: 11 bases; junction bases outside the gene matches: 9.

About this clone itself: The junction does not match germline at one end; this may be a read error. The chain joins TRBV6-1 to TRBJ1-1, with TRBD1 matching 7 bases. This CDR3 spans 14 amino acids. The germline CDR1 and CDR2 sequences are MNHNS and SASEGT. CDR3 nucleotides: TGTGCCAGCAGAGAAGGACAGGTGAACACTGAAGCTTTCTTT. Amino acid sequence: CASREGQVNTEAFF.

This chain connects TRBV19 to TRBJ2-1; 8 bases map to TRBD1. Germline V gives CDR1 LNHDA, CDR2 SQIVND (reference sequence). V shed 6 bases, J shed 7 bases, and the junction held 11 bases outside the gene matches. This CDR3 comprises 15 residues. CDR3 sequence: CASSPRTGKGNEQFF. In DNA form, the CDR3 reads TGTGCCAGTAGCCCCCGGACAGGGAAGGGAAATGAGCAGTTCTTC.

In its sample, this clone was seen a few times. This chain joins TRBV19 and TRBJ1-5, with D perhaps TRBD1 (5 bases). The germline V and J ends were trimmed by 3 bases and 4 bases, with 10 bases remaining between them. The CDR3 is made up of 14 amino acids. Germline CDR1 LNHDA, CDR2 SQIVND (reference sequence). The CDR3 region has the DNA TGTGCCAGTAGTATGGGCAGGGTGAATCAGCCCCAGCATTTT. Translated: CASSMGRVNQPQHF.

CDR3 nucleotide sequence: TGTGCCAGCAGTCCCCGCCCCCTGAGTCAGCCCCAGCATTTT. Translation: CASSPRPLSQPQHF. The chain carries TRBV28 and TRBJ1-5; D uncertain. This CDR3 has 14 residues. Germline lookup yields CDR1 MDHEN and CDR2 SYDVKM. The V end lost 5 bases, the J end lost 6 bases, and 14 bases lay between the germline ends.

The chain uses TRBV2 and TRBJ2-1, with 10 bases that match TRBD1. Germline CDR1 SNHLY, CDR2 FYNNEI. CDR3 length equals 15 residues. V lost 6 bases and J lost 2; bases outside the gene matches: 4. The CDR3 DNA reads TGTGCCAGCAGCGCCGGGACAGGGGCCTACAATGAGCAGTTCTTC. Protein product: CASSAGTGAYNEQFF. Together with reference TRBV2 and TRBJ2-1, the CDR3 gives the full variable domain: EPEVTQTPSHQVTQMGQEVILRCVPISNHLYFYWYRQILGQKVEFLVSFYNNEISEKSEIFDDQFSVERPDGSNFTLKIRSTKLEDSAMYFCASSAGTGAYNEQFFGPGTRLTVL.

The chain is built from TRBV5-4 and TRBJ1-6, with 9 bases that match TRBD1. J lost 13 bases, V lost 3 bases, and 11 bases had no gene match. Germline V gene lookup returns CDR1 SGHNT and CDR2 YYREEE (reference sequence). The CDR3 totals 15 residues. The CDR3 region has the DNA TGTGCCAGCAGCTCGTCCCGGGACAGGGTTTCGCCCCTCCACTTT. This encodes CASSSSRDRVSPLHF.

This chain links TRBV5-1 with TRBJ1-1; possibly TRBD1 for D (5 bases). Trimming took off 4 bases at V and 6 bases at J, with 16 bases between the two ends. The CDR3 spans 14 residues. Germline loops: CDR1 SGHRS, CDR2 YFSETQ. DNA of the CDR3: TGCGCCAGCAGCCGGGACTCTGGTGTCTCTGAAGCTTTCTTT. The encoded protein is CASSRDSGVSEAFF.

This chain connects TRBV18 to TRBJ2-1; TRBD2 might be the D (6 bases). Germline assignment: CDR1 KGHSH and CDR2 LQKENI. Trimming left V 6 bases short and J 0 bases short, with 12 bases between. The CDR3 length is 15 residues. CDR3 sequence: CASSYAGSSYNEQFF. CDR3 DNA sequence: TGTGCCAGCTCGTACGCGGGAAGCTCCTACAATGAGCAGTTCTTC. The full variable domain, completed using reference TRBV18 and TRBJ2-1, is NAGVMQNPRHLVRRRGQEARLRCSPMKGHSHVYWYRQLPEEGLKFMVYLQKENIIDESGMPKERFSAEFPKEGPSILRIQQVVRGDSAAYFCASSYAGSSYNEQFFGPGTRLTVL.

The chain recombines TRBV15 with TRBJ2-2, with D perhaps TRBD1 (5 bases). The CDR3 is made up of 15 amino acids. The germline V and J ends were trimmed by 3 bases and 5 bases, with 13 bases remaining between them. Germline V gives CDR1 LNHNV, CDR2 YYDKDF (reference sequence). CDR3 residues: CATSRVLQGTGELFF. The CDR3 DNA sequence: TGTGCCACCAGCAGGGTCCTTCAGGGAACCGGGGAGCTGTTTTTT.

V and J are TRBV15 and TRBJ2-3; 11 bases line up with TRBD2. The CDR3 extends over 15 amino acids. J lost 7 bases, V lost 3 bases, and 6 bases had no gene match. In germline, CDR1 is LNHNV, CDR2 YYDKDF (reference sequence). The CDR3 region has the DNA TGTGCCACCAGCAGGGATAGCGGGGGGGCGTATACGCAGTATTTT. Protein product: CATSRDSGGAYTQYF.

CDR3 DNA sequence: TGTGCCAGCTCACCCGGGACAGGGTCCTACAATGAGCAGTTCTTC. Amino acids: CASSPGTGSYNEQFF. The chain is built from TRBV18 and TRBJ2-1; the match to TRBD1 covers 9 bases. The CDR3 consists of 15 residues. J lost 1 base, V lost 3 bases, and 1 base had no gene match. Germline assignment: CDR1 KGHSH and CDR2 LQKENI.

This chain uses TRBV6-6 with TRBJ2-3; D not certain. The CDR3 loop spans 12 amino acids. V was pared by 6 bases and J by 2 bases, with 6 bases between. Germline V gene lookup returns CDR1 MNHNY and CDR2 SVGAGI (reference sequence). In DNA, the CDR3 is TGTGCCAGCAGACTCAACACAGATACGCAGTATTTT. It yields the protein CASRLNTDTQYF.

This clone showed up just a few times. V usage is TRBV10-2 and J usage is TRBJ1-5, with 8 bases identical to TRBD1. Germline CDR1 is WSHSY and CDR2 is SAAADI. This CDR3 has 14 residues. The J segment lost 7 bases and the V segment lost 5 bases, leaving 7 bases of the junction unmatched. The CDR3 DNA sequence: TGCGCCAGCAGTATAGACAGGGGCGGACAGCCCCAGCATTTT. Residues: CASSIDRGGQPQHF.

This CDR3 is CASSLARHGNEQFF. In nucleotides, the CDR3 is TGTGCCAGTTCCTTAGCGAGGCACGGCAATGAGCAGTTCTTC. The chain recombines TRBV27 with TRBJ2-1; D possibly corresponds to TRBD2 (5 bases). Trimming took off 9 bases at V and 6 bases at J, with 18 bases between the two ends. This CDR3 comprises 14 residues. In germline, CDR1 is MNHEY, CDR2 SMNVEV (reference sequence).

This clone appeared once. The V call is TRBV2, the J call TRBJ2-5, with 7 positions matching TRBD1. Looked up from germline, CDR1 is SNHLY and CDR2 is FYNNEI. This CDR3 contains 13 residues. Trimming took 5 bases from V and 2 from J; bases not matched to a gene: 2. The CDR3 sequence is CASSSDRQETQYF. Here the CDR3 DNA reads TGTGCCAGCAGTTCGGACAGGCAAGAGACCCAGTACTTC.

V is TRBV7-2 and J is TRBJ1-6, with D possibly matching TRBD1 (6 bases). CDR1 is SGHTA and CDR2 is FQGNSA in the germline V gene. This CDR3 is built from 15 residues. V shed 7 bases and J shed 3 bases, with 13 bases lying between them. The CDR3 sequence: CASTQGRGYNSPLHF. DNA for the CDR3: TGTGCCAGCACCCAGGGCAGGGGCTATAATTCACCCCTCCACTTT.

This chain uses TRBV28 with TRBJ1-6; no clear D gene. The CDR3 is made up of 12 amino acids. CDR1 MDHEN and CDR2 SYDVKM come from the germline V gene. V lost 6 bases and J 8 bases, leaving 8 bases between the germline ends. The DNA of the CDR3 is TGTGCCAGCAGGGCAGGCCATTCACCCCTCCACTTT. Protein product: CASRAGHSPLHF.